These 16 T cell receptor beta chains share one sample of origin, sequenced in a study of CD8 T cells in Susac syndrome (dated by TCRdb to between 2017 and 2020). The method was the immunoSEQ multiplex PCR assay. RNA was extracted using the RNeasy kit, and roughly 0.45 to 1 microgram was reverse transcribed with random hexamers. The public reads were reprocessed in TCRdb via fastp at Q25 and MiXCR, keeping in-frame beta chains. Under each unique CDR3 protein, matching rows form one entry showing the most common genes and DNA. For this sample there are more than 250,000 distinct CDR3 sequences; under 95% appear just once. About 0.07% of the sample goes to the ten largest clones. The sequenced sample was CD4+ T cells from PBMCs. These receptor sequences come from a human donor with multiple sclerosis.

V is TRBV7-9 and J is TRBJ1-5; perhaps TRBD1 as D (6 bases). Trimming removed 3 bases from V and 4 bases from J, with 16 bases in between. The germline V gene encodes CDR1 SEHNR and CDR2 FQNEAQ (reference sequence). The CDR3 sequence is 16 residues long. The chain's CDR3 is CASSFGPGVANQPQHF. The CDR3 DNA reads TGTGCCAGCAGCTTTGGCCCAGGGGTCGCGAATCAGCCCCAGCATTTT.

The V gene is TRBV6-2 or TRBV6-3, the J gene TRBJ2-2; 7 bases line up with TRBD2. The V and J ends lost 6 bases and 3 bases, in that order; junction bases with no gene match: 7. The length of the CDR3 is 15 residues. The germline gives CDR1 MNHEY, CDR2 SVGEGT. The CDR3 coding sequence is TGTGCCAGCAGCAAACTAGCGCCCGACACCGGGGAGCTGTTTTTT. This sequence encodes CASSKLAPDTGELFF.

The chain links TRBV9 to TRBJ1-1, with D possibly matching TRBD1 (6 bases). The germline CDR1 and CDR2 sequences are SGDLS and YYNGEE. The CDR3 consists of 16 residues. Trimming left V 3 bases short and J 8 bases short, with 23 bases between. The CDR3 loop is CASSAPGIQGLDEAFF. The DNA for the CDR3 is TGTGCCAGCAGCGCCCCAGGAATACAGGGATTGGACGAAGCTTTCTTT. The full variable domain, its missing parts supplied by reference TRBV9 and TRBJ1-1, is DSGVTQTPKHLITATGQRVTLRCSPRSGDLSVYWYQQSLDQGLQFLIQYYNGEERAKGNILERFSAQQFPDLHSELNLSSLELGDSALYFCASSAPGIQGLDEAFFGQGTRLTVV.

The chain couples TRBV7-9 to TRBJ1-5, with 7 bases that match TRBD1. Germline V CDR1 and CDR2: SEHNR, FQNEAQ (reference sequence). V trimming: 9 bases; J trimming: 6 bases; junction bases outside the gene matches: 5. This CDR3 has 12 amino acids. The DNA of the CDR3 is TGTGCCAGTGACAGGGTCGGTCAGCCCCAGCATTTT. It yields the protein CASDRVGQPQHF.

The chain uses TRBV6-2 or TRBV6-3 and TRBJ1-1; D is uncertain. Trimming cost V 6 bases and J 2 bases, with 13 bases left between them. This CDR3 contains 14 residues. Germline V CDR1 and CDR2: MNHEY, SVGEGT. CDR3 loop: CASRLIRGNTEAFF. In DNA, the CDR3 is TGTGCCAGCAGACTAATCCGAGGTAACACTGAAGCTTTCTTT.

V and J are TRBV7-8 and TRBJ2-6; D remains ambiguous. This CDR3 has 16 amino acids. V was clipped by 5 bases and J by 2 bases, with 13 bases between them. In germline, CDR1 is SGHVS, CDR2 FQNEAQ. DNA of the CDR3: TGTGCCAGCAGCCCCGAGGTGATCGCTGGGGCCAACGTCCTGACTTTC. This encodes CASSPEVIAGANVLTF.

This chain links TRBV7-9 with TRBJ1-1, with TRBD1 as a possible D gene (5 bases). The CDR3 is made up of 15 amino acids. V gave up 3 bases and J gave up 0 bases, with 11 bases separating them. Germline V gene sequence: CDR1 SEHNR, CDR2 FQNEAQ (reference sequence). CDR3 region: CASSFSGTLNTEAFF. CDR3 bases: TGTGCCAGCAGCTTCTCAGGGACCTTGAACACTGAAGCTTTCTTT. Together with reference TRBV7-9 and TRBJ1-1, the CDR3 gives the full variable domain: DTGVSQNPRHKITKRGQNVTFRCDPISEHNRLYWYRQTLGQGPEFLTYFQNEAQLEKSRLLSDRFSAERPKGSFSTLEIQRTEQGDSAMYLCASSFSGTLNTEAFFGQGTRLTVV.

The chain employs TRBV4-1 and TRBJ2-7; 9 positions agree with TRBD1. The length of the CDR3 is 16 residues. CDR1 MGHRA and CDR2 YSYEKL come from the germline V gene. V was clipped by 2 bases and J by 3 bases; unmatched bases: 8. Here the CDR3 DNA reads TGCGCCAGCAGCCAAAGCCTGACAGGGGGGCTCTACGAGCAGTACTTC. As protein: CASSQSLTGGLYEQYF.

The chain joins TRBV5-1 to TRBJ2-7; a possible D gene is TRBD2 (6 bases). There are 14 residues in the CDR3. Germline V gene data show CDR1 as SGHRS and CDR2 as YFSETQ. The germline V and J ends were trimmed by 4 bases and 2 bases, with 13 bases remaining between them. DNA of the CDR3: TGCGCCAGCAGCCCCGGGACTTTGCCCTACGAGCAGTACTTC. It encodes CASSPGTLPYEQYF.

This clonotype was counted only a few times. The chain employs TRBV9 and TRBJ1-2; D is possibly TRBD1 (5 bases). Looked up from germline, CDR1 is SGDLS and CDR2 is YYNGEE. The CDR3 runs to 13 residues. V was clipped by 4 bases and J by 2 bases, with 9 bases between them. The DNA for the CDR3 is TGTGCCAGCAGCCGGGGACGGAACTATGGCTACACCTTC. This sequence encodes CASSRGRNYGYTF.

The J gene is TRBJ2-3, the V gene TRBV29-1, with 7 bases fitting TRBD2. The trim removed 3 bases at V and 4 bases at J, leaving 4 bases unmatched. Germline V lookup: CDR1 SQVTM, CDR2 ANQGSEA. The CDR3 has 13 amino acids. Here the CDR3 DNA reads TGCAGCGTTGACGGGGGGAGGGCAGATACGCAGTATTTT. Translated: CSVDGGRADTQYF.

CDR3 DNA: TGTGCCAGCAGTTACCGGGGCTCCGTGGGGCACGAGCAGTACTTC. Protein sequence: CASSYRGSVGHEQYF. This chain uses TRBV6-5 with TRBJ2-7; D assignment may be TRBD1 or TRBD2 (5 bases each). V was shortened by 2 bases and J by 5 bases, with 16 bases between the two germline ends. CDR1 is MNHEY and CDR2 is SVGAGI in the germline V gene. CDR3 size: 15 residues.

The CDR3 nucleotides are TGTGCCAGCAGCCCCCCACTCGAAGCGGGAGGCTCCTACAATGAGCAGTTCTTC. Amino acids: CASSPPLEAGGSYNEQFF. The chain has TRBV7-9 and TRBJ2-1, with 9 bases fitting TRBD2. The germline V gene encodes CDR1 SEHNR and CDR2 FQNEAQ (reference sequence). The CDR3 sequence is 18 residues long. The ends lost 5 bases at V and 0 bases at J; junction bases unmatched: 11.

The CDR3 loop reads CASSPALVTGGRKAFF. The DNA of the CDR3 is TGTGCCAGCAGTCCGGCGTTAGTTACAGGGGGCAGAAAAGCTTTCTTT. The chain employs TRBV6-1 and TRBJ1-1; 9 nucleotides line up with TRBD1. CDR3 length: 16 amino acids. The trim removed 5 bases at V and 9 bases at J, leaving 16 bases unmatched. The germline V gene encodes CDR1 MNHNS and CDR2 SASEGT.

This clonotype was counted once. The chain joins TRBV27 to TRBJ2-7, with D unclear. CDR3 length equals 12 residues. The V end lost 3 bases, the J end lost 0 bases, and 3 bases lay between the germline ends. Germline V gene lookup returns CDR1 MNHEY and CDR2 SMNVEV (reference sequence). The CDR3 loop reads CASSFLSYEQYF. In nucleotides, the CDR3 is TGTGCCAGCAGTTTTCTCTCCTACGAGCAGTACTTC.

The rearrangement links TRBV19 to TRBJ2-2; D is undetermined. The germline CDR1 and CDR2 sequences are LNHDA and SQIVND (reference sequence). V dropped 6 bases and J dropped 0 bases, with 8 bases sitting between them. This CDR3 contains 14 residues. The CDR3 region is CASRSGSNTGELFF. DNA of the CDR3: TGTGCCAGTAGATCAGGTTCGAACACCGGGGAGCTGTTTTTT.